Sequencing of this T cell receptor beta chain was carried out in a study of blood T cell repertoires in COVID-19. CDR1 is SNHLY, CDR2 FYNNEI, per germline. The CDR3 is 11 residues long. Some clones are missing from TCRdb's copy, which holds only in-frame ones; the method was immunoSEQ multiplex PCR. The sample has just over 75,000 clones, around nine tenths seen once. Note on this clone: One end of the junction does not line up with germline, which may come from a read error.

This chain uses TRBV2 with TRBJ2-3; the D is unclear. Sequenced material: peripheral blood. The clonotype originates from a woman aged 80 or older with active or convalescent COVID-19. DNA of the CDR3: TGTGCCAGCAGCGAAGTGAGTACGCAGTATTTT. This gives the protein CASSEVSTQYF.